Reported below is one T cell receptor beta chain. This sample was taken from a study of shared clonotypes between healthy human individuals. Under the authors' procedure: Filtering differed because ImmunoSEQ produced junction-only sequences that carried no quality scores. Clones were read by immunoSEQ multiplex PCR, and TCRdb kept only the in-frame ones, dropping some. That table is the source of V, J and clone size, and D and trimming were worked out from the DNA. Here the sample spans 2 million to 2.5 million clones, less than 95% being singletons. It was CD45RO-negative cells, positively selected for CCR7, that made up naive CD8 cells, with terminally differentiated effector memory CD45RA+ cells excluded. The CDR3 is 16 amino acids. Germline assignment: CDR1 LNHNV and CDR2 YYDKDF (reference sequence). With 1 base removed from V and 5 bases from J, the gap between germline ends came to 17 bases.

The chain joins TRBV15 to TRBJ1-2, with a weak D call TRBD1 (5 bases). This clonotype originated in a man aged 18 to 35 in good health. The sequenced sample consisted of naive CD8+ T cells sorted from blood. CDR3 coding DNA: TGTGCCACCAGCAGAGCCACCTGGGGGGTTAATTATGGCTACACCTTC. Residues: CATSRATWGVNYGYTF.